This TCR beta chain was obtained from a study of neurological immune-mediated disorders. TCRdb processed the 5' RACE reads anew with MiXCR; each CDR3 protein has one entry. The top ten hold roughly 3.7% of the sample, which has 50,000 to 80,000 distinct CDR3 sequences, under 3.5% seen once. This clonotype was counted many times. This CDR3 contains 14 residues. Germline-derived CDR1 and CDR2 are LGHDT and YNNKEL (reference sequence). The J segment lost 10 bases and the V segment lost 4 bases, leaving 11 bases of the junction unmatched. This TCR derives from a man aged 35 to 55 with multiple sclerosis. The source material was PBMCs. The rearrangement links TRBV3-1 to TRBJ1-2; 8 nucleotides agree with TRBD1. CDR3 nucleotide sequence: TGTGCCAGCAGCCTTACAGGGGGGGCGGTTGTCTACACCTTC. It codes for CASSLTGGAVVYTF.